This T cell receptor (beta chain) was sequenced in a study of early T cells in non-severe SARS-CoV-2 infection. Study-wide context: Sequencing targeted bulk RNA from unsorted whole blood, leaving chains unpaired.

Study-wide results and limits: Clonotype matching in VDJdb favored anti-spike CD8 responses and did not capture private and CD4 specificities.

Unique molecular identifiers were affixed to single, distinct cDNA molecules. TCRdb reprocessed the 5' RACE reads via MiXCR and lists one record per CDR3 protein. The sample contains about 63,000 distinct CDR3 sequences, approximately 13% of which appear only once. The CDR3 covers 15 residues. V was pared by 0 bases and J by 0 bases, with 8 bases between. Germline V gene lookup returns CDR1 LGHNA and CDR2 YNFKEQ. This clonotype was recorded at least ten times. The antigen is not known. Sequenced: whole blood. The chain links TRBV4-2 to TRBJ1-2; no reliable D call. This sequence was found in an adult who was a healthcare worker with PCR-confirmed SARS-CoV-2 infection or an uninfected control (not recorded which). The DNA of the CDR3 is TGTGCCAGCAGCCAAGACAGGATAGCTAACTATGGCTACACCTTC. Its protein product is CASSQDRIANYGYTF.